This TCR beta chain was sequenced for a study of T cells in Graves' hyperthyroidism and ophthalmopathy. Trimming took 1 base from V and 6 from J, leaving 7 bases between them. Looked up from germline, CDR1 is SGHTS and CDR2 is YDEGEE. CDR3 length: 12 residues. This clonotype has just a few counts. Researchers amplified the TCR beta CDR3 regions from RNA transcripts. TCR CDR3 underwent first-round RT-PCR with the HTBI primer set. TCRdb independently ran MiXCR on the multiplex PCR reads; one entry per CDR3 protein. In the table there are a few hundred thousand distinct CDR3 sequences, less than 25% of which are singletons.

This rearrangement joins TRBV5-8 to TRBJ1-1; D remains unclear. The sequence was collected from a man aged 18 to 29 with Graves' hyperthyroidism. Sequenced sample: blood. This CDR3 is CASSLLYSEAFF. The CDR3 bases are TGTGCCAGCAGCTTGCTATACTCTGAAGCTTTCTTT.